A selection of T cell receptor beta chains follows, all from one sample in a study of blood T cells in healthy people across ages. TCRdb fed the 5' RACE reads into MiXCR, producing one record per CDR3 protein. Of 1.5 million to 2 million distinct CDR3 sequences in the sample, roughly 52% are singletons; the top ten hold 2% to 2.5%. Source material: blood. The receptor set was obtained from a middle-aged woman in good health. Each CDR3 is given with its conserved first and last residue. The order of the fields is V gene, J gene, clone size, D gene, CDR3 DNA, CDR3 protein. A D gene is named only where the DNA matches it firmly. Clone size is stated in some rows and not others, as once, few, many or a class when expanded.

V: TRBV20-1; J: TRBJ2-7; size: few; D: TRBD1; DNA: TGCAGTGCTAAAAAGAACAGGGGGTCGTACGAGCAGTACTTC; CDR3: CSAKKNRGSYEQYF
V: TRBV4-1; J: TRBJ2-7; size: -; D: -; DNA: TGCGCCAGCAGCCAGGGGTTCAGGTACGAGCAGTACTTC; CDR3: CASSQGFRYEQYF
V: TRBV5-1; J: TRBJ2-3; size: -; D: TRBD1; DNA: TGCGCCAGCAGCTTGGAGCTCGGGGGACAGGGTGCGGTTACGCAGTATTTT; CDR3: CASSLELGGQGAVTQYF
V: TRBV20-1; J: TRBJ2-7; size: -; D: TRBD1; DNA: TGCAGTGCTATCTTCTCCGGGACAGGGTCCTACGAGCAGTACTTC; CDR3: CSAIFSGTGSYEQYF
V: TRBV3-1; J: TRBJ2-6; size: -; D: -; DNA: TGTGCCAGCAGCCAAGGTTCACAGGACAGCTCTGGGGCCAACGTCCTGACTTTC; CDR3: CASSQGSQDSSGANVLTF
V: TRBV4-3; J: TRBJ2-6; size: once; D: TRBD1; DNA: TGCGCCAGCAGCCAAGTACAGGGGGCGCTGCGGGCCAACGTCCTGACTTTC; CDR3: CASSQVQGALRANVLTF
V: TRBV28; J: TRBJ1-1; size: -; D: TRBD1; DNA: TGTGCCAGCAGTCCCGGGACAGAGAACACTGAAGCTTTCTTT; CDR3: CASSPGTENTEAFF
V: TRBV6-5; J: TRBJ2-5; size: -; D: TRBD2; DNA: TGTGCCAGCAGTTACCTTAAGACTAGCGGGGGAGGAGAGACCCAGTACTTC; CDR3: CASSYLKTSGGGETQYF
V: TRBV6-6; J: TRBJ2-3; size: few; D: TRBD2; DNA: TGTGCCAGCAGCGGACTAGTTCGGACAGATACGCAGTATTTT; CDR3: CASSGLVRTDTQYF
V: TRBV5-1; J: TRBJ2-2; size: -; D: TRBD1; DNA: TGCGCCAGCAGCTCGACAGGGGGCTTTGGCGGGGAGCTGTTTTTT; CDR3: CASSSTGGFGGELFF